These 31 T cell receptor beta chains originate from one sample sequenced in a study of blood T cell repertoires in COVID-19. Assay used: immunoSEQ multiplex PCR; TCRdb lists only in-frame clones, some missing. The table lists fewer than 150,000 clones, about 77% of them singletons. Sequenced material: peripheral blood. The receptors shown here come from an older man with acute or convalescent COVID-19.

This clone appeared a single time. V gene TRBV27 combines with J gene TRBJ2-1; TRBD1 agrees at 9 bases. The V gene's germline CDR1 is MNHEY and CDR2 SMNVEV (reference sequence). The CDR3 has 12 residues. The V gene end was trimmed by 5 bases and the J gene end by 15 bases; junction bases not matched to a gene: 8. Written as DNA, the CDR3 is TGTGCCAGCAGTCTTACAGGGGGCAATCCGTTCTTC. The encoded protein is CASSLTGGNPFF.

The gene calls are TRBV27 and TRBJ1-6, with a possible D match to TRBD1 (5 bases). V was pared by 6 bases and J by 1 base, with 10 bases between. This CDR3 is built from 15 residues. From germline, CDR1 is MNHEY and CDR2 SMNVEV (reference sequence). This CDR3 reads CASRARGSYNSPLHF. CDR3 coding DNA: TGTGCCAGCAGGGCTAGGGGTTCCTATAATTCACCCCTCCACTTT.

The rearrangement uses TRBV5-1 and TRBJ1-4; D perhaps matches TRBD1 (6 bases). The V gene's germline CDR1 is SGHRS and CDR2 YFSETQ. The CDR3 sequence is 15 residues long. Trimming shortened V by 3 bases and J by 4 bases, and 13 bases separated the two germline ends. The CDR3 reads CASSSQGSHNEKLFF. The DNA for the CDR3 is TGCGCCAGCAGCTCCCAGGGGTCTCATAATGAAAAACTGTTTTTT.

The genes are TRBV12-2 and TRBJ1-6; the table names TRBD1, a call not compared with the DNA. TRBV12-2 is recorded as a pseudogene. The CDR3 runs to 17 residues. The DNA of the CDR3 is TGTGCAAGTCGCTTAACATCCCCTTTGGACAGAAATTCACCCCTCCACTTT. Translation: CASRLTSPLDRNSPLHF.

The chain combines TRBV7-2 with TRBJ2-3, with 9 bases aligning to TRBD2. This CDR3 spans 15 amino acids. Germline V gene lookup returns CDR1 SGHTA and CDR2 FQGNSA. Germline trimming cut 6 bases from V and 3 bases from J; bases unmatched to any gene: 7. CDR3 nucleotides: TGTGCCAGCAGTCCGCGGGGGGGCCCTACAGATACGCAGTATTTT. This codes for CASSPRGGPTDTQYF.

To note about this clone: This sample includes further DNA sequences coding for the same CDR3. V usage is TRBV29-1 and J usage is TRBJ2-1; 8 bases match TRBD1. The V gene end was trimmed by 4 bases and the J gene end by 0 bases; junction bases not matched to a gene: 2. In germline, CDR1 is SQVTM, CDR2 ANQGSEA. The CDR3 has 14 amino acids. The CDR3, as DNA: TGCAGCGTTGGGGGGACAGGCTCCTACAATGAGCAGTTCTTC. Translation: CSVGGTGSYNEQFF.

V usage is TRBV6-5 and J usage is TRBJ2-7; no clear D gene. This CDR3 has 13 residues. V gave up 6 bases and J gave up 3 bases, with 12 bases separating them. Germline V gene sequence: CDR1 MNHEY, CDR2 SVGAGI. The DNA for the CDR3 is TGTGCCAGCAGACCAAACGGTGTCTACGAGCAGTACTTC. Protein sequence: CASRPNGVYEQYF.

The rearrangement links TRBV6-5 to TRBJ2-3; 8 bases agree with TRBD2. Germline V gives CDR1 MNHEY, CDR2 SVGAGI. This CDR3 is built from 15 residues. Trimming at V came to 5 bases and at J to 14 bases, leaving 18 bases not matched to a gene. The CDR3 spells CASSPAGTRGLDWYF. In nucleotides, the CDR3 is TGTGCCAGCAGTCCGGCCGGGACTAGAGGCTTGGATTGGTATTTT.

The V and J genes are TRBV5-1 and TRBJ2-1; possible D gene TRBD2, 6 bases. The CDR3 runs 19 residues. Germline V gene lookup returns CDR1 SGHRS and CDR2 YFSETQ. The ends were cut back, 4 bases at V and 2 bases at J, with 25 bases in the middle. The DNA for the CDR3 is TGCGCCAGCAGCCCCCGGGGGTGGGGCGCGGGAATGGCCTACAATGAGCAGTTCTTC. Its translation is CASSPRGWGAGMAYNEQFF. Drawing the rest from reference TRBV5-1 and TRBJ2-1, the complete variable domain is KAGVTQTPRYLIKTRGQQVTLSCSPISGHRSVSWYQQTPGQGLQFLFEYFSETQRNKGNFPGRFSGRQFSNSRSEMNVSTLELGDSALYLCASSPRGWGAGMAYNEQFFGPGTRLTVL.

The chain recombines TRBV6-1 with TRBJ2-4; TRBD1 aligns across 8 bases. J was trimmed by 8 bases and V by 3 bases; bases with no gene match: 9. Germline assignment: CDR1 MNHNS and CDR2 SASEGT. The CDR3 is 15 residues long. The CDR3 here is CASSDAQGAFYIQYF. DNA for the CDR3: TGTGCCAGCAGTGACGCTCAGGGGGCATTTTACATTCAGTACTTC.

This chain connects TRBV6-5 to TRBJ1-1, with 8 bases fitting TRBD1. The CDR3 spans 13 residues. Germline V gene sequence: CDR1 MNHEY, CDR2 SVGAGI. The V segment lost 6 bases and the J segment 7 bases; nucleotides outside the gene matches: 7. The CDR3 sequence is CASRHTGGGEAFF. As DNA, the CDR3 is TGTGCCAGCAGGCATACAGGGGGGGGTGAAGCTTTCTTT.

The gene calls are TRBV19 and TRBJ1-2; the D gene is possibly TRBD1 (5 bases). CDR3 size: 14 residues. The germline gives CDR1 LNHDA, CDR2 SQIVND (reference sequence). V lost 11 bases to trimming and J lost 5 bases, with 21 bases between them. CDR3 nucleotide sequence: TGTGCCGCCAGTAGTGACGGACATTCATATGGCTACACCTTC. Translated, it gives CAASSDGHSYGYTF.

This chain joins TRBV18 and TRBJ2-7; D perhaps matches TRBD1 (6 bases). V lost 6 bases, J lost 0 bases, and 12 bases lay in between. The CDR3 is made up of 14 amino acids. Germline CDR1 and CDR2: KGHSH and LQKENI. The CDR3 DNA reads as TGTGCCAGCTCGGCCGGGACAAGCTCCTACGAGCAGTACTTC. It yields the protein CASSAGTSSYEQYF.

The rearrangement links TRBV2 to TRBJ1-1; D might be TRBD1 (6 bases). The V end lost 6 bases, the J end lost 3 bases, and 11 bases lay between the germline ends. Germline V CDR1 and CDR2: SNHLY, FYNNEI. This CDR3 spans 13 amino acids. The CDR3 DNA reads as TGTGCCAGCAGCTTCAGACAGGACACTGAAGCTTTCTTT. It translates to CASSFRQDTEAFF. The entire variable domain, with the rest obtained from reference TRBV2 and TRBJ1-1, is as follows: EPEVTQTPSHQVTQMGQEVILRCVPISNHLYFYWYRQILGQKVEFLVSFYNNEISEKSEIFDDQFSVERPDGSNFTLKIRSTKLEDSAMYFCASSFRQDTEAFFGQGTRLTVV.

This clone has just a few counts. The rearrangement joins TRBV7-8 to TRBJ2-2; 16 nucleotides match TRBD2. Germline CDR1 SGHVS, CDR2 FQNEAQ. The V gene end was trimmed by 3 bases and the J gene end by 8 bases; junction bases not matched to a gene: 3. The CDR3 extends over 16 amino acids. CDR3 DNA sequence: TGTGCCAGCAGCTTGGGACTAGCGGGGGGGTCTGGGGAGCTGTTTTTT. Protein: CASSLGLAGGSGELFF.

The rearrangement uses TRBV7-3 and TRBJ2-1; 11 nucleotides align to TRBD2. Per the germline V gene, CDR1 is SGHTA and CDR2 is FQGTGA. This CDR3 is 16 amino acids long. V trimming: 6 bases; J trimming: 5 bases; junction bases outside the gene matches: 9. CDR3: CASSHPGTSGNNEQFF. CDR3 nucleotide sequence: TGTGCCAGCAGTCACCCCGGGACTAGCGGTAACAATGAGCAGTTCTTC.

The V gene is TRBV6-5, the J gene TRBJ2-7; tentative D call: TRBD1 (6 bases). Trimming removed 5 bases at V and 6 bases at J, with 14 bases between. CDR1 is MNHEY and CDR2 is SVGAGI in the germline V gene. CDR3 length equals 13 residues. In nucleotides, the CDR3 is TGTGCCAGCAGTAAGTCACAGGGTCCCGAGCAGTACTTC. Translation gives CASSKSQGPEQYF.

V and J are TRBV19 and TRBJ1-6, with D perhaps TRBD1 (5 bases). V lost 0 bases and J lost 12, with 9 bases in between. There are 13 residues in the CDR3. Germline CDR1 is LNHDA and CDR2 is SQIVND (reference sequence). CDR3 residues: CASSIEQALPLHF. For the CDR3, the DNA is TGTGCCAGTAGTATAGAACAGGCGTTACCCCTCCACTTT.

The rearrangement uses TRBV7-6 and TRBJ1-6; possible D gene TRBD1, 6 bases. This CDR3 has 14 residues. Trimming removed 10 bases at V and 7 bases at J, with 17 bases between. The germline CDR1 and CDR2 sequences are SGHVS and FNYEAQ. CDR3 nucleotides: TGTGCCACTTCTCAACAGGGTCGGAATTCACCCCTCCACTTT. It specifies CATSQQGRNSPLHF.

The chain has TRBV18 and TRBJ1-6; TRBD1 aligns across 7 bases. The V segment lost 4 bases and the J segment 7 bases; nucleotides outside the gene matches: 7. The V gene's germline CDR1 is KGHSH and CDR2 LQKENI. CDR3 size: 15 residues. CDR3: CASSLAPGGNSPLHF. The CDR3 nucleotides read TGTGCCAGCTCACTAGCCCCAGGGGGAAATTCACCCCTCCACTTT.

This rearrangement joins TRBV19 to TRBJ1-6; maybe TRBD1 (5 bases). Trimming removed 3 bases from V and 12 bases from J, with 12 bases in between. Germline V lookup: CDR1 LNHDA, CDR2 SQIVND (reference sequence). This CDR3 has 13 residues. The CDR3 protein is CASSINQGGPLHF. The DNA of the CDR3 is TGTGCCAGTAGTATTAACCAGGGCGGACCCCTCCACTTT.

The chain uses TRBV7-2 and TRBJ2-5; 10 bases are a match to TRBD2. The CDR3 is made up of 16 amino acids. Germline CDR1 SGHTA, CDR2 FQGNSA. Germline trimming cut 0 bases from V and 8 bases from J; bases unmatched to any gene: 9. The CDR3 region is CASSLAALAGVPTQYF. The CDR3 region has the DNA TGTGCCAGCAGCTTAGCGGCGCTAGCGGGGGTCCCCACCCAGTACTTC.

The CDR3 DNA follows: TGTGCCAGCAGTGTTCGGGGACAGGGGGCAATTGGTTCCTACAATGAGCAGTTCTTC. The encoded protein is CASSVRGQGAIGSYNEQFF. This chain uses TRBV6-1 with TRBJ2-1, with TRBD1 matching over 12 bases. Germline CDR1 is MNHNS and CDR2 is SASEGT. CDR3 length: 19 amino acids. V was pared by 4 bases and J by 1 base, with 11 bases of the junction left unmatched.

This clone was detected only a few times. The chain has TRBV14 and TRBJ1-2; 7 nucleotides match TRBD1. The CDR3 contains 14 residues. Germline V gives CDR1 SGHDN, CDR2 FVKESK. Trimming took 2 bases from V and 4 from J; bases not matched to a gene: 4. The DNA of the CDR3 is TGTGCCAGCAGCCAATACAGGGGTCTCTATGGCTACACCTTC. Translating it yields CASSQYRGLYGYTF. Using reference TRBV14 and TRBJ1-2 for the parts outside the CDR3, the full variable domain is EAGVTQFPSHSVIEKGQTVTLRCDPISGHDNLYWYRRVMGKEIKFLLHFVKESKQDESGMPNNRFLAERTGGTYSTLKVQPAELEDSGVYFCASSQYRGLYGYTFGSGTRLTVV.

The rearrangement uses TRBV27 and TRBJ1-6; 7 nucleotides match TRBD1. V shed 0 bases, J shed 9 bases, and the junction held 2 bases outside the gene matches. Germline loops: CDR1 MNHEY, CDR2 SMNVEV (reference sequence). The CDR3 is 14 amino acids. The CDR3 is CASSLSQGVSPLHF. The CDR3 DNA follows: TGTGCCAGCAGTTTATCCCAGGGGGTTTCACCCCTCCACTTT.

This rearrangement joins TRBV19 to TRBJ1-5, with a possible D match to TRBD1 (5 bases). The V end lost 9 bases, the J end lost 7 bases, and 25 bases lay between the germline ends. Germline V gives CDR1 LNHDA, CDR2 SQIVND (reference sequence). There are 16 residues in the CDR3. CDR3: CASAMGLRLAGQPQHF. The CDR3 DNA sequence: TGTGCCAGCGCGATGGGACTGCGATTAGCGGGACAGCCCCAGCATTTT.

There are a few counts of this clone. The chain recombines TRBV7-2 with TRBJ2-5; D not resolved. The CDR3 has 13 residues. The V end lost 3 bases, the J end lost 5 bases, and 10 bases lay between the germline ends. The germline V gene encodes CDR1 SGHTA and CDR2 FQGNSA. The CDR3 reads CASSFRLRETQYF. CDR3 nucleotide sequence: TGTGCCAGCAGCTTTAGACTCCGGGAGACCCAGTACTTC.

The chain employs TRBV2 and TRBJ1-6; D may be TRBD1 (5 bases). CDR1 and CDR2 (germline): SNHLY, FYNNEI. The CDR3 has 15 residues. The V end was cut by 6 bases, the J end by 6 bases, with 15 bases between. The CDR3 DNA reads TGTGCCAGCAGCCAAATCCGGGGGTTTAATTCACCCCTCCACTTT. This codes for CASSQIRGFNSPLHF. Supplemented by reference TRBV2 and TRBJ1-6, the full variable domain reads EPEVTQTPSHQVTQMGQEVILRCVPISNHLYFYWYRQILGQKVEFLVSFYNNEISEKSEIFDDQFSVERPDGSNFTLKIRSTKLEDSAMYFCASSQIRGFNSPLHFGNGTRLTVT.

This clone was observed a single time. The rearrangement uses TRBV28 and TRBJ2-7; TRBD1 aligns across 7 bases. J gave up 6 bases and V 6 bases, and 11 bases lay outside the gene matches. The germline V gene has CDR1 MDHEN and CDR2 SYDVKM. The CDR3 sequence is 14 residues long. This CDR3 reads CASSTPGQTLEQYF. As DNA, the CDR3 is TGTGCCAGCAGCACTCCGGGACAGACTCTCGAGCAGTACTTC.

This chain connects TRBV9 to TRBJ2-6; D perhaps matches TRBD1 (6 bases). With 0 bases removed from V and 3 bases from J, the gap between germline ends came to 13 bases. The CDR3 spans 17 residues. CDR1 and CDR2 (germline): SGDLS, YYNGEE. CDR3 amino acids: CASSVGGPSGGANVLTF. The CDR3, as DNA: TGTGCCAGCAGCGTAGGGGGGCCGTCGGGTGGGGCCAACGTCCTGACTTTC.

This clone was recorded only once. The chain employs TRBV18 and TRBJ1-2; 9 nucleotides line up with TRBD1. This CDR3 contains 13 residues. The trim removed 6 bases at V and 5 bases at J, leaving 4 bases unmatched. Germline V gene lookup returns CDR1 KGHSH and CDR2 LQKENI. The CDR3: CASSLGTGYGYTF. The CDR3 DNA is TGTGCCAGCTCGTTGGGGACAGGGTATGGCTACACCTTC.